One sample yielded the 19 T cell receptor beta chains listed below, sequenced in a study of radiation and T cells in renal cell carcinoma. TCRdb's table, derived via immunoSEQ multiplex PCR, lists solely in-frame clones and lacks some. The sample carries fewer than 90,000 clones, about 86% recorded once. Time point indicated: blood 2 weeks post-SBRT. Treatment given: 15 Gy SBRT to primary tumor, nephrectomy 4 weeks later. The input for sequencing was blood, taken from a patient whose treatment included radiotherapy and nephrectomy. All receptors come from a woman between 50 and 59 years old with renal cell carcinoma.

This clone has only one observation. This chain joins TRBV5-5 and TRBJ2-7; possible D gene TRBD2, 5 bases. This CDR3 comprises 14 residues. The germline CDR1 and CDR2 sequences are SGHKS and YYEKEE (reference sequence). Trimming left V 4 bases short and J 5 bases short, with 16 bases between. CDR3 sequence (DNA): TGTGCCAGCAGCCACCCCGTGGAGGCACACGAGCAGTACTTC. It encodes CASSHPVEAHEQYF.

The V and J genes are TRBV18 and TRBJ1-5; possible D gene TRBD1, 6 bases. Trimming pared 2 bases from V and 2 bases from J, leaving 13 bases between. Germline CDR1 is KGHSH and CDR2 is LQKENI. The CDR3 totals 16 residues. CDR3 DNA: TGTGCCAGCTCACCAGCGGGGGCCGTACGCAATCAGCCCCAGCATTTT. It yields the protein CASSPAGAVRNQPQHF.

The chain is built from TRBV28 and TRBJ1-1; D possibly corresponds to TRBD1 (6 bases). The CDR3 covers 13 residues. Looked up from germline, CDR1 is MDHEN and CDR2 is SYDVKM. V was pared by 5 bases and J by 4 bases, with 11 bases between. The CDR3 region has the DNA TGTGCCAGCAGTGGGGGGGGCAGCACTGAAGCTTTCTTT. Translated, it gives CASSGGGSTEAFF.

V usage is TRBV29-1 and J usage is TRBJ1-1; possible D gene TRBD1, 6 bases. This CDR3 comprises 13 residues. From germline, CDR1 is SQVTM and CDR2 ANQGSEA. V shed 5 bases and J shed 1 base, with 11 bases lying between them. CDR3 coding DNA: TGCAGCGTTCGAAGACAGGCGAACACTGAAGCTTTCTTT. It yields the protein CSVRRQANTEAFF.

The rearrangement links TRBV10-3 to TRBJ2-2; TRBD1 matches 10 bases. The CDR3 is made up of 16 amino acids. Trimming at V came to 3 bases and at J to 4 bases, leaving 5 bases not matched to a gene. Germline CDR1 is ENHRY and CDR2 is SYGVKD. The CDR3 bases are TGTGCCATCAGTGAATCGGACAGGGGGAGCACCGGGGAGCTGTTTTTT. As protein: CAISESDRGSTGELFF.

The rearrangement uses TRBV28 and TRBJ2-3; 9 bases are shared with TRBD2. V lost 6 bases to trimming and J lost 3 bases; unmatched junction nucleotides: 1. This CDR3 has 13 amino acids. CDR1 MDHEN and CDR2 SYDVKM come from the germline V gene. The chain's CDR3 is CASRAGGTDTQYF. The CDR3 region has the DNA TGTGCCAGCAGAGCGGGGGGTACAGATACGCAGTATTTT.

Only one count was recorded for this clone. The chain joins TRBV5-1 to TRBJ1-2; no firm D call. The CDR3 is 15 residues long. The V and J ends lost 2 bases and 0 bases respectively, with 11 bases between them. In germline, CDR1 is SGHRS, CDR2 YFSETQ. CDR3 in DNA: TGCGCCAGCAGCTTATCGGCAGGCCCTAACTATGGCTACACCTTC. This gives the protein CASSLSAGPNYGYTF.

This clone appeared once. The chain joins TRBV4-3 to TRBJ1-4; D unclear. The germline V gene encodes CDR1 LGHNA and CDR2 YSLEER. V was pared by 3 bases and J by 3 bases, with 14 bases between. This CDR3 contains 16 residues. In DNA form, the CDR3 reads TGCGCCAGCAGCCAGGGCCGACAAACGCCTAATGAAAAACTGTTTTTT. Protein sequence: CASSQGRQTPNEKLFF.

V gene TRBV6-5 combines with J gene TRBJ1-1, with a possible D match to TRBD1 (6 bases). Germline V gives CDR1 MNHEY, CDR2 SVGAGI. The V gene lost 7 bases and the J gene lost 5 bases, with 17 bases spanning the gap. The CDR3 is 14 residues long. CDR3 residues: CASNPAGGRTEAFF. CDR3 bases: TGTGCCAGCAACCCGGCGGGGGGGCGGACTGAAGCTTTCTTT.

The gene calls are TRBV30 and TRBJ1-2; D is uncertain. Deletions cut 0 bases from V and 5 bases from J, with 16 bases between. Germline V gives CDR1 GTSNPN, CDR2 SVGIG (reference sequence). This CDR3 has 15 residues. The CDR3 DNA reads TGTGCCTGGAGTGTAGTCGGTCTTTTTCGTTATGGCTACACCTTC. It translates to CAWSVVGLFRYGYTF. The full variable domain, with the rest looked up from reference TRBV30 and TRBJ1-2, is SQTIHQWPATLVQPVGSPLSLECTVEGTSNPNLYWYRQAAGRGLQLLFYSVGIGQISSEVPQNLSASRPQDRQFILSSKKLLLSDSGFYLCAWSVVGLFRYGYTFGSGTRLTVV.

This chain connects TRBV2 to TRBJ1-5; possibly TRBD1 for D (5 bases). V was shortened by 7 bases and J by 9 bases, with 28 bases between the two germline ends. The CDR3 has 17 residues. The germline V gene encodes CDR1 SNHLY and CDR2 FYNNEI. The CDR3 region has the DNA TGTGCCAGCACCCAAAGGGCAGGGAACCCACTTTTTCGGCCCCAGCATTTT. Protein product: CASTQRAGNPLFRPQHF.

The V gene is TRBV15, the J gene TRBJ1-2; D remains unclear. V dropped 0 bases and J dropped 11 bases, with 13 bases sitting between them. The V gene's germline CDR1 is LNHNV and CDR2 YYDKDF (reference sequence). CDR3 length: 13 residues. The CDR3 loop is CATSRDSTSPYTF. CDR3 coding DNA: TGTGCCACCAGCAGAGATTCGACCTCCCCGTACACCTTC.

This clone was counted once. This sequence joins TRBV4-3 and TRBJ1-4, with D hard to call. This CDR3 region has 16 residues. The V end lost 4 bases, the J end lost 0 bases, and 12 bases lay between the germline ends. CDR1 and CDR2 from the germline V gene are LGHNA and YSLEER. CDR3 DNA: TGCGCCAGCAGCCCACTTTCCAGTGCAACTAATGAAAAACTGTTTTTT. Translated: CASSPLSSATNEKLFF.

The gene calls are TRBV11-3 and TRBJ2-1, with D perhaps TRBD1 or TRBD2 (5 bases each). Trimming removed 4 bases at V and 8 bases at J, with 18 bases between. Per the germline V gene, CDR1 is SGHNT and CDR2 is YENEEA. The CDR3 is made up of 15 amino acids. CDR3 coding DNA: TGTGCCAGCAGCTCGGGATGGGTCGGGGCAGATGAGCAGTTCTTC. Protein product: CASSSGWVGADEQFF.

This clone was detected only a few times. The V and J genes are TRBV11-3 and TRBJ2-1; the match to TRBD2 covers 7 bases. The CDR3 runs to 14 residues. Germline assignment: CDR1 SGHNT and CDR2 YENEEA. With 7 bases clipped from V and 5 bases from J, the junction kept 8 bases outside the gene matches. The CDR3 DNA is TGTGCCAGCAAGCGGGGCAGCCTTGACAATGAGCAGTTCTTC. It codes for CASKRGSLDNEQFF.

V usage is TRBV5-1 and J usage is TRBJ2-3, with TRBD2 as a possible D gene (5 bases). CDR3 length equals 13 residues. Germline assignment: CDR1 SGHRS and CDR2 YFSETQ. V gave up 1 base and J gave up 3 bases, with 6 bases separating them. This chain's CDR3 is CASSLWRTDTQYF. Written as DNA, the CDR3 is TGCGCCAGCAGCTTGTGGAGGACAGATACGCAGTATTTT.

The CDR3 region is CASSWNLLEANTEAFF. The CDR3 DNA follows: TGCGCCAGCAGCTGGAACCTTTTGGAGGCGAACACTGAAGCTTTCTTT. The chain joins TRBV5-1 to TRBJ1-1; D is uncertain. V lost 3 bases and J 1 base, leaving 16 bases between the germline ends. This CDR3 region has 16 residues. Per germline, CDR1 SGHRS and CDR2 YFSETQ.

The chain employs TRBV6-5 and TRBJ1-1; D ambiguous. Looked up from germline, CDR1 is MNHEY and CDR2 is SVGAGI. The CDR3 runs to 14 residues. Trimming took 5 bases from V and 3 from J, leaving 13 bases between them. The CDR3 DNA reads as TGTGCCAGCAGTCTTACAGCAGTAGACACTGAAGCTTTCTTT. This encodes CASSLTAVDTEAFF.

The chain recombines TRBV27 with TRBJ2-1; 10 bases align to TRBD2. The CDR3 is made up of 15 amino acids. The J segment lost 8 bases and the V segment lost 6 bases, leaving 10 bases of the junction unmatched. The V gene's germline CDR1 is MNHEY and CDR2 SMNVEV (reference sequence). CDR3: CASSPERGGHHEQFF. CDR3 sequence (DNA): TGTGCCAGCAGCCCCGAGCGGGGGGGCCATCATGAGCAGTTCTTC.